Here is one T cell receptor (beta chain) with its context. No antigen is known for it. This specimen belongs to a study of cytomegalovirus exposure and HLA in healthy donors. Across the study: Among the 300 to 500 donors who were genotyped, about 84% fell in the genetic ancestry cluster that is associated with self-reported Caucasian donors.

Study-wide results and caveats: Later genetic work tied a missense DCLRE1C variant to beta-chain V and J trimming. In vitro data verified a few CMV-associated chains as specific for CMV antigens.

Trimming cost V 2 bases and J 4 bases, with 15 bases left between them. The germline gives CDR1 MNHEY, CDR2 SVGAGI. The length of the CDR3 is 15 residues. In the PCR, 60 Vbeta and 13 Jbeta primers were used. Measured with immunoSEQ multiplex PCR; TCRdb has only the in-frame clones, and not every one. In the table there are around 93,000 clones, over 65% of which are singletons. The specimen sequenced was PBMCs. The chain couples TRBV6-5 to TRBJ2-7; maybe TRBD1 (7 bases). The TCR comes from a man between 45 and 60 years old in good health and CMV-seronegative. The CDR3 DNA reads TGTGCCAGCAGTTACGGCCAGGGGGGAAATTACGAGCAGTACTTC. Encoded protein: CASSYGQGGNYEQYF.